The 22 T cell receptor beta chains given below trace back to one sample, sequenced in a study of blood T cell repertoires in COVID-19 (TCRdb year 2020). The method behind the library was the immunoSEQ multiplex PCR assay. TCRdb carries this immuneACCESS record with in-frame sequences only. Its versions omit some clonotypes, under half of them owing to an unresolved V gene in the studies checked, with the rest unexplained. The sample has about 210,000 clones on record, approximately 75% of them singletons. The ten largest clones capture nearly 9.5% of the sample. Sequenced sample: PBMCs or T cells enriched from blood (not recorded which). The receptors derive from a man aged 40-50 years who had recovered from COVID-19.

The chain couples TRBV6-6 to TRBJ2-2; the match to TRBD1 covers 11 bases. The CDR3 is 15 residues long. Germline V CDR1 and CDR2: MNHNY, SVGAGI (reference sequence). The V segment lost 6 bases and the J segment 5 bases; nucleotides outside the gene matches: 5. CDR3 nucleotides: TGTGCCAGCAGGGGCGGACAGGGGGCAACCGGGGAGCTGTTTTTT. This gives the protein CASRGGQGATGELFF.

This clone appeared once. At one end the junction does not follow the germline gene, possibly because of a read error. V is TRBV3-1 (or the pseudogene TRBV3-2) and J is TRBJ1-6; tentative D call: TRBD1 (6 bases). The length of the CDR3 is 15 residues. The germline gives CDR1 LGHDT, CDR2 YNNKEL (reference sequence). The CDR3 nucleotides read TGTGCCAGCAGTCGTAACTTCCAGGGGAACTCACTCCTCCACTTT. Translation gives CASSRNFQGNSLLHF.

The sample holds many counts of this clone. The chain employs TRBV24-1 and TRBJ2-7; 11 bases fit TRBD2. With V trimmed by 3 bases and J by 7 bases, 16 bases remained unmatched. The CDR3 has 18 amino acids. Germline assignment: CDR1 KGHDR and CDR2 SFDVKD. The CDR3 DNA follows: TGTGCCACCAGTGATCTCCCTGGCACTAGCGGGAGCTCAGGGGAGCAGTACTTC. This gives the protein CATSDLPGTSGSSGEQYF.

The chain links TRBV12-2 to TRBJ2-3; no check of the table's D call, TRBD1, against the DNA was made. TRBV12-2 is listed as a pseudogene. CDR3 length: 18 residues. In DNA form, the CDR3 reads TGTGCAAGTCGCTTATATAAGCCTCACAGGGATTTCACAGATACGCAGTATTTT. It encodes CASRLYKPHRDFTDTQYF.

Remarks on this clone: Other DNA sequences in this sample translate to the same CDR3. DNA of the CDR3: TGTGCCAGCAGTTTACGGGGCGAGCAGTACTTC. Its protein product is CASSLRGEQYF. V and J are TRBV12-3 or TRBV12-4 and TRBJ2-7; maybe TRBD2 (5 bases). The V and J ends lost 2 bases and 6 bases respectively, with 5 bases between them. The CDR3 is 11 amino acids.

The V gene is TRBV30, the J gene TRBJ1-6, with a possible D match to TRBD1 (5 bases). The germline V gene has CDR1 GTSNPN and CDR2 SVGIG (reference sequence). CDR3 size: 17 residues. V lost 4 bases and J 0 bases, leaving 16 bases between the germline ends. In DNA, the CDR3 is TGTGCCTGGATTCCGGGGGATCTAGGCTCCTATAATTCACCCCTCCACTTT. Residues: CAWIPGDLGSYNSPLHF.

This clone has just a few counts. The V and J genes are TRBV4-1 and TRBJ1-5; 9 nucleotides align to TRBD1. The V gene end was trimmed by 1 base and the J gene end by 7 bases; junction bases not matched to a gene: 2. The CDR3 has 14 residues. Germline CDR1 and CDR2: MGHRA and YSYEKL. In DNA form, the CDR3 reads TGCGCCAGCAGCCAAGGGACAGGGGTGCAGCCCCAGCATTTT. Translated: CASSQGTGVQPQHF.

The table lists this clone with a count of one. CDR3 DNA: TGCGCCAGCAGCCAAGAGGAGGTGGCAGGGGGTCGCACGGAGCAGTTCTTC. Its protein is CASSQEEVAGGRTEQFF. The chain uses TRBV4-1 and TRBJ2-1, with TRBD1 identical over 7 bases. This CDR3 comprises 17 residues. Unmatched junction bases numbered 15, after V lost 0 bases and J lost 10 bases. Looked up from germline, CDR1 is MGHRA and CDR2 is YSYEKL.

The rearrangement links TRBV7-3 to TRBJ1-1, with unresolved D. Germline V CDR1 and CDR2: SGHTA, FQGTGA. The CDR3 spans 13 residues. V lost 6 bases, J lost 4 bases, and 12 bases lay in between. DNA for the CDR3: TGTGCCAGCAGTCTCGGGTTGGGCACTGAAGCTTTCTTT. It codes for CASSLGLGTEAFF.

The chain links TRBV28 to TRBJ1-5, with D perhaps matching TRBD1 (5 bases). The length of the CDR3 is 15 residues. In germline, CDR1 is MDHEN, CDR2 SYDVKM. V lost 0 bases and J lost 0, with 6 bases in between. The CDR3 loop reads CASSLWTDSNQPQHF. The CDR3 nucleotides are TGTGCCAGCAGTTTATGGACAGATAGCAATCAGCCCCAGCATTTT.

The CDR3 loop reads CATSDYTGMNGYTF. The CDR3 nucleotides are TGTGCCACCAGTGACTACACAGGGATGAACGGCTACACCTTC. This chain joins TRBV24-1 and TRBJ1-2, with a possible D match to TRBD1 (6 bases). The CDR3 consists of 14 residues. Trimming left V 4 bases short and J 8 bases short, with 16 bases between. Germline V lookup: CDR1 KGHDR, CDR2 SFDVKD.

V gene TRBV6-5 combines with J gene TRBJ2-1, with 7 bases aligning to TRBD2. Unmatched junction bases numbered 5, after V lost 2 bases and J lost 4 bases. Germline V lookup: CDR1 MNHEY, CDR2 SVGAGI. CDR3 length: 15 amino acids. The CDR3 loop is CASSYGAGVYNEQFF. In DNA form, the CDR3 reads TGTGCCAGCAGTTACGGGGCGGGAGTGTACAATGAGCAGTTCTTC.

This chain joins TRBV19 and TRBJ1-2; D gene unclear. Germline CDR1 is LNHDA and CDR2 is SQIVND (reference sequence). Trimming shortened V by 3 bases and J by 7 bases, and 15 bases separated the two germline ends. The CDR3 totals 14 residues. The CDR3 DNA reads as TGTGCCAGTAGTATCTCTGAAGGGAGGTTTGGCTACACCTTC. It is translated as CASSISEGRFGYTF.

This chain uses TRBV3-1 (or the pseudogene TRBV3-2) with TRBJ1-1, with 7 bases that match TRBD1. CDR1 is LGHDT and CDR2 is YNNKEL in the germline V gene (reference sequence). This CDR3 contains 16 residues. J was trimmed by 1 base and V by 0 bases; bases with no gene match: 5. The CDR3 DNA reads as TGTGCCAGCAGCCAAGACTCACAGGGGCCGAACACTGAAGCTTTCTTT. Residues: CASSQDSQGPNTEAFF.

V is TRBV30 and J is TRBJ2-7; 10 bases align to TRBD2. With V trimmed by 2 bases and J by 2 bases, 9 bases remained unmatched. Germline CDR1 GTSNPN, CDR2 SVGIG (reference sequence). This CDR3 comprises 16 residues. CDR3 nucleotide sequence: TGTGCCTGGAGTTCAATACTAGCGGGGCCAGCCTACGAGCAGTACTTC. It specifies CAWSSILAGPAYEQYF. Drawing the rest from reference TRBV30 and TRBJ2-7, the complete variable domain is SQTIHQWPATLVQPVGSPLSLECTVEGTSNPNLYWYRQAAGRGLQLLFYSVGIGQISSEVPQNLSASRPQDRQFILSSKKLLLSDSGFYLCAWSSILAGPAYEQYFGPGTRLTVT.

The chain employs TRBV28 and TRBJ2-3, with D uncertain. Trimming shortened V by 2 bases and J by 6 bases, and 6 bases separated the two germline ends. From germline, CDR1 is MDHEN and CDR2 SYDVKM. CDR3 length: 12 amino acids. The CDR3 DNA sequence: TGTGCCAGCAGTTTAGTCAGGGATACGCAGTATTTT. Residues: CASSLVRDTQYF.

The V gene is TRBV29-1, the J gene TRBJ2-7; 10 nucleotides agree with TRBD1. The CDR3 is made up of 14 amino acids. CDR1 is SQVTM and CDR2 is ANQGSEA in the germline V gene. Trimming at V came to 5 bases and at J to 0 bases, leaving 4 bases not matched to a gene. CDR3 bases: TGCAGCGTTTTGGGGACAGGGGCCTCCTACGAGCAGTACTTC. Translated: CSVLGTGASYEQYF.

The CDR3 here is CASTRGQGATEAFF. The CDR3 nucleotides are TGTGCCAGCACCAGAGGACAGGGGGCAACTGAAGCTTTCTTT. The chain has TRBV6-1 and TRBJ1-1; 11 bases map to TRBD1. The trim removed 7 bases at V and 5 bases at J, leaving 6 bases unmatched. Germline V gene data show CDR1 as MNHNS and CDR2 as SASEGT. The CDR3 loop spans 14 amino acids.

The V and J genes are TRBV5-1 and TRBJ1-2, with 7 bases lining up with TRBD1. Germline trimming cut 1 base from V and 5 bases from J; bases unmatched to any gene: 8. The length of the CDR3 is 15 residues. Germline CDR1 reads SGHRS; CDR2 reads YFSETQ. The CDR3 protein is CASSLTGQARYGYTF. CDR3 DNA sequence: TGCGCCAGCAGCTTGACCGGACAGGCTCGGTATGGCTACACCTTC.

The CDR3 DNA is TGTGCCAGCTCTCCTACAGGGGGTGAGACTGAAGCTTTCTTT. Translating it yields CASSPTGGETEAFF. The chain combines TRBV18 with TRBJ1-1; TRBD1 agrees at 8 bases. Per the germline V gene, CDR1 is KGHSH and CDR2 is LQKENI. V lost 6 bases and J lost 5; bases outside the gene matches: 8. The CDR3 is 14 amino acids. Variable domain in full (rest from reference TRBV18 and TRBJ1-1): NAGVMQNPRHLVRRRGQEARLRCSPMKGHSHVYWYRQLPEEGLKFMVYLQKENIIDESGMPKERFSAEFPKEGPSILRIQQVVRGDSAAYFCASSPTGGETEAFFGQGTRLTVV.

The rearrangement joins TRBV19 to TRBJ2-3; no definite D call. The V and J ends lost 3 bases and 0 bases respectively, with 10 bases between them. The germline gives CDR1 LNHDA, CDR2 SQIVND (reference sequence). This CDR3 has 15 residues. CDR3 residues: CASSINTASTDTQYF. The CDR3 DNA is TGTGCCAGTAGTATTAATACAGCAAGCACAGATACGCAGTATTTT.

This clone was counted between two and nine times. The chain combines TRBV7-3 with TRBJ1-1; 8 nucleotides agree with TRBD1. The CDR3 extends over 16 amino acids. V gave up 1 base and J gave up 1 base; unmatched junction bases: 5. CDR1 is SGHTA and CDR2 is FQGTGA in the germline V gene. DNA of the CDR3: TGTGCCAGCAGCTTAAAATCGACAGGGGCGAACACTGAAGCTTTCTTT. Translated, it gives CASSLKSTGANTEAFF.